A selection of T cell receptor beta chains follows, all from one sample in a study of T-cell memory formation after mild COVID-19. MiXCR, applied by TCRdb to the 5' RACE reads, yields one record per CDR3 protein. The table records 250,000 or so distinct CDR3 sequences, roughly 18% of them present only once. Sequencing was done on a sample of PBMCs or a T cell subset sorted from them (not recorded which). Source of these receptors: a young man who had mild COVID-19 (a few samples of this study predate the infection). Cell type and time point are not known. The CDR3 runs from the conserved cysteine through the conserved F or W.

>TRBV7-9|TRBJ1-5
CASSLASADQPQHF
>TRBV6-5|TRBJ2-7
CASSHPGGESYEQYF
>TRBV28|TRBJ1-1
CASSLLPTEAFF
>TRBV27|TRBJ2-7
CASSGTPRSYEQYF
>TRBV25-1|TRBJ2-1
CASSAGLAGGLEEQFF
>TRBV6-5|TRBJ2-5
CASKIFSGGPGETQYF
>TRBV20-1|TRBJ1-6
CSAARGSSYNSPLHF
>TRBV4-3|TRBJ1-1
CASSHLRVGTEAFF
>TRBV29-1|TRBJ2-5
CSADPQETQYF
>TRBV11-2|TRBJ2-3
CASRARGALSNKDTQYF